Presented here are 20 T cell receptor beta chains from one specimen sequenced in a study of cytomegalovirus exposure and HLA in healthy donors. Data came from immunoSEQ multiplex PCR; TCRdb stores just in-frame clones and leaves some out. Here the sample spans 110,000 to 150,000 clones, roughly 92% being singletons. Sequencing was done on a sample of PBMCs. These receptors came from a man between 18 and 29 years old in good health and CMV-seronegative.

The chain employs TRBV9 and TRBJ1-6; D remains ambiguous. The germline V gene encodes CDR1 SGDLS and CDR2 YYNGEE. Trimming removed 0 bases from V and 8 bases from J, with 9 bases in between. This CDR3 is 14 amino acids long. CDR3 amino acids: CASSVDLAHSPLHF. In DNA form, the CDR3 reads TGTGCCAGCAGCGTAGATCTAGCTCATTCACCCCTCCACTTT.

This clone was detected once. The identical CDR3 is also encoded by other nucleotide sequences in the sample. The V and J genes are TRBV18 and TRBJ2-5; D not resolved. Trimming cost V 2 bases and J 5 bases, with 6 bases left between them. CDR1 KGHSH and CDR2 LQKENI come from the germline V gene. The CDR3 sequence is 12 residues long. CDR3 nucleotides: TGTGCCAGCTCACCATTGGAGGAGACCCAGTACTTC. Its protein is CASSPLEETQYF.

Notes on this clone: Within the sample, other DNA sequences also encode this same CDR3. This chain's CDR3 is CASSYSGGTEAFF. The CDR3 region has the DNA TGTGCCAGCAGTTACTCAGGGGGCACTGAAGCTTTCTTT. V is TRBV6-5 and J is TRBJ1-1; weak D call: TRBD1 (6 bases). The CDR3 loop spans 13 amino acids. CDR1 is MNHEY, CDR2 SVGAGI, per germline. With 0 bases removed from V and 4 bases from J, the gap between germline ends came to 6 bases.

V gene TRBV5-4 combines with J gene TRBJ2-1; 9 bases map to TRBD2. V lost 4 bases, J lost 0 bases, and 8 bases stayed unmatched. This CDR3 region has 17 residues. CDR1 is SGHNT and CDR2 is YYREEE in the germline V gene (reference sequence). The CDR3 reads CASSAPSGANSYNEQFF. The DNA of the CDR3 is TGTGCCAGCAGCGCCCCTAGCGGGGCCAACTCCTACAATGAGCAGTTCTTC.

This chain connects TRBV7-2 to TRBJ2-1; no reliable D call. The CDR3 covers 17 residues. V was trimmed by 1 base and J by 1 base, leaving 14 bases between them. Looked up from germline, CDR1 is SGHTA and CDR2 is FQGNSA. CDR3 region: CASSLVPTEISYNEQFF. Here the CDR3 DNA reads TGTGCCAGCAGCTTAGTCCCCACAGAGATTTCCTACAATGAGCAGTTCTTC. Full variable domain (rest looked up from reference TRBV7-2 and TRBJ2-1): GAGVSQSPSNKVTEKGKDVELRCDPISGHTALYWYRQSLGQGLEFLIYFQGNSAPDKSGLPSDRFSAERTGGSVSTLTIQRTQQEDSAVYLCASSLVPTEISYNEQFFGPGTRLTVL.

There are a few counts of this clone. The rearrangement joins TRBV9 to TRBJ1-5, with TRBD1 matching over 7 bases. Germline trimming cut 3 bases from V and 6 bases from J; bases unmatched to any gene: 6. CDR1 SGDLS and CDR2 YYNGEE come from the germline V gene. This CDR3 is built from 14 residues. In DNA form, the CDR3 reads TGTGCCAGCAGCGGGCAGGGGGGAGGTCAGCCCCAGCATTTT. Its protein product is CASSGQGGGQPQHF.

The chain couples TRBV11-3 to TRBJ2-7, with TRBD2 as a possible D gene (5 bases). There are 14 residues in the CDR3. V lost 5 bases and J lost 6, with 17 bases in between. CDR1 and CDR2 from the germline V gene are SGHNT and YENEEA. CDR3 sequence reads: CASSPPGSAGEQYV. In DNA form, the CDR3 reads TGTGCCAGCAGCCCCCCGGGGTCTGCCGGCGAGCAGTACGTC.

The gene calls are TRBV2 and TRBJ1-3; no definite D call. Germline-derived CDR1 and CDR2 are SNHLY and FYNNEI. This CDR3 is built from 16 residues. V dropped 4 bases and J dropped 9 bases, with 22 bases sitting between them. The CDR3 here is CASSGVPEVSGITIYF. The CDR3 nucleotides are TGTGCCAGCAGTGGGGTTCCGGAGGTGTCGGGTATCACCATATATTTT. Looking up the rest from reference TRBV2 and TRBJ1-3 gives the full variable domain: EPEVTQTPSHQVTQMGQEVILRCVPISNHLYFYWYRQILGQKVEFLVSFYNNEISEKSEIFDDQFSVERPDGSNFTLKIRSTKLEDSAMYFCASSGVPEVSGITIYFGEGSWLTVV.

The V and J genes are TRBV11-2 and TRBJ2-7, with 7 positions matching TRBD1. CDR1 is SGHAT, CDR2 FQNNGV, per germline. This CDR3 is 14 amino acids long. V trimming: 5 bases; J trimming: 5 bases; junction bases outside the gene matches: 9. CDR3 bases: TGTGCCAGCAGCACCCGACAGGGCCCCAACGAGCAGTACGTC. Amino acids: CASSTRQGPNEQYV.

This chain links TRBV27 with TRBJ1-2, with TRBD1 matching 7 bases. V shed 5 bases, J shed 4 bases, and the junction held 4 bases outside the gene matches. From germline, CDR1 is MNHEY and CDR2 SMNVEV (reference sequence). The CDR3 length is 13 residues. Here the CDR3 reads CASSPDRTYGYTF. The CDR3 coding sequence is TGTGCCAGCAGTCCGGACAGGACCTATGGCTACACCTTC.

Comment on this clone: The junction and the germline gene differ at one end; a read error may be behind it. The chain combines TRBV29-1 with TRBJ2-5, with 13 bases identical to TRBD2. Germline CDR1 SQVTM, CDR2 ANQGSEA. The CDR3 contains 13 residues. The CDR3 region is CSVEGTSGRSGHF. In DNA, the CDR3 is TGCAGCGTTGAAGGGACTAGCGGGAGATCCGGGCACTTC.

The CDR3 sequence: CASSSVGTGTTEAFF. In nucleotides, the CDR3 is TGTGCCAGCAGCTCCGTCGGGACAGGGACTACTGAAGCTTTCTTT. The rearrangement joins TRBV7-6 to TRBJ1-1; 9 bases are shared with TRBD1. The CDR3 sequence is 15 residues long. The J segment lost 5 bases and the V segment lost 4 bases, leaving 8 bases of the junction unmatched. Per germline, CDR1 SGHVS and CDR2 FNYEAQ.

CDR3 nucleotide sequence: TGTGCCAGCGGGGACAGCGTTTCACCCCTCCACTTT. This sequence encodes CASGDSVSPLHF. This chain links TRBV9 with TRBJ1-6, with 7 bases fitting TRBD1. J was trimmed by 9 bases and V by 7 bases; bases with no gene match: 4. Germline V gene data show CDR1 as SGDLS and CDR2 as YYNGEE. This CDR3 is 12 amino acids long.

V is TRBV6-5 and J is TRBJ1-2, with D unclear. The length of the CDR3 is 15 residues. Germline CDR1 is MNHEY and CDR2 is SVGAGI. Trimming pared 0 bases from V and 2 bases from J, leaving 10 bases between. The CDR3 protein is CASSYSLAGNYGYTF. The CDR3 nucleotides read TGTGCCAGCAGTTACTCTTTGGCAGGAAACTATGGCTACACCTTC.

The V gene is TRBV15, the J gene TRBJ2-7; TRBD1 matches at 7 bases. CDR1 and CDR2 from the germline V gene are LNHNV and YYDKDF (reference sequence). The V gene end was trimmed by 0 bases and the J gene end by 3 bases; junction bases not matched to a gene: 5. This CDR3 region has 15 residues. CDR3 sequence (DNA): TGTGCCACCAGCAGAGAGGGACAGAGGTACTACGAGCAGTACTTC. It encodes CATSREGQRYYEQYF. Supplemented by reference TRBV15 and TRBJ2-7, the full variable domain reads DAMVIQNPRYQVTQFGKPVTLSCSQTLNHNVMYWYQQKSSQAPKLLFHYYDKDFNNEADTPDNFQSRRPNTSFCFLDIRSPGLGDTAMYLCATSREGQRYYEQYFGPGTRLTVT.

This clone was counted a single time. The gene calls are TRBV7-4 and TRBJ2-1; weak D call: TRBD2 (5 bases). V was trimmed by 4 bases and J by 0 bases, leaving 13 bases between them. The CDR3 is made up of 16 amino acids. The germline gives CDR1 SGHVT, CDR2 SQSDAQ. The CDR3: CASSSGERSSYNEQFF. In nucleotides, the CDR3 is TGTGCCAGCAGCTCTGGGGAGCGGAGCTCCTACAATGAGCAGTTCTTC. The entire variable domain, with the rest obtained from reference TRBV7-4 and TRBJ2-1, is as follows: GAGVSQSPRYKVAKRGRDVALRCDSISGHVTLYWYRQTLGQGSEVLTYSQSDAQRDKSGRPSGRFSAERPERSVSTLKIQRTEQGDSAVYLCASSSGERSSYNEQFFGPGTRLTVL.

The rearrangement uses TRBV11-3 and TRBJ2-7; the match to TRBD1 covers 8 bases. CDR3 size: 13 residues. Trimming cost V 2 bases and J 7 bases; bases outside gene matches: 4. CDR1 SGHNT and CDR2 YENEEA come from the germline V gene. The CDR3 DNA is TGTGCCAGCAGCTTATCAACAGGGGGGGAGCAGTACGTC. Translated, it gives CASSLSTGGEQYV.

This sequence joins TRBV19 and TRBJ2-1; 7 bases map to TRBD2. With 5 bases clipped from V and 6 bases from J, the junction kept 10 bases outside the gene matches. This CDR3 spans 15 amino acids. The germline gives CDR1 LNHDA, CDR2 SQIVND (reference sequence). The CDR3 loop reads CASSPSPPSGNEQFF. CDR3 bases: TGTGCCAGTAGTCCCAGCCCGCCTAGCGGCAATGAGCAGTTCTTC.

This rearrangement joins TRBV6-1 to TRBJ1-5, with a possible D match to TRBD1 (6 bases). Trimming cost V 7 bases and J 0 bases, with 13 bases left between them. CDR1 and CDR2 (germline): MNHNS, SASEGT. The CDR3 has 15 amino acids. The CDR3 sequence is CASNRVGDSNQPQHF. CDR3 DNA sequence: TGTGCCAGCAACAGGGTGGGGGATAGCAATCAGCCCCAGCATTTT.

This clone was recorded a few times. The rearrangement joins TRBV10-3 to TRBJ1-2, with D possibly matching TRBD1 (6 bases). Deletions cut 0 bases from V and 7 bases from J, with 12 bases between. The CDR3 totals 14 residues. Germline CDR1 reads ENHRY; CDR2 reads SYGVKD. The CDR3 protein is CAISESLGAFGYTF. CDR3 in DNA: TGTGCCATCAGTGAGTCTCTGGGGGCGTTTGGCTACACCTTC.